The clone carrying this T cell receptor (beta chain) was observed many times. Its antigen is unidentified. This sample is part of a study of early T cells in non-severe SARS-CoV-2 infection. Study observations and caveats: Matching against VDJdb likely underestimated virus-specific expansions, favoring anti-spike CD8.

The CDR3 length is 15 residues. Trimming took 3 bases from V and 7 from J, leaving 22 bases between them. Germline V gene lookup returns CDR1 DFQATT and CDR2 SNEGSKA (reference sequence). Each single cDNA molecule received a unique molecular identifier. TCRdb reprocessed the 5' RACE reads with MiXCR, giving one entry per CDR3 protein. This sample has roughly 51,000 distinct CDR3 sequences, with about 7.7% found just once. This sample comprised whole blood, obtained at baseline. The receptor was derived from an adult who was a healthcare worker with PCR-confirmed SARS-CoV-2 infection or an uninfected control (not recorded which). This chain links TRBV20-1 with TRBJ2-7; a weak D match, TRBD2 (5 bases). CDR3 sequence: CSASPPTPGRREQYF. The CDR3 DNA reads TGCAGTGCTAGCCCCCCGACGCCAGGAAGGAGGGAGCAGTACTTC.